The 25 T cell receptor beta chains below come from one sample, sequenced in a study of OX40 agonist ivuxolimab in advanced cancers. Profiling relied on immunoSEQ multiplex PCR, and the TCRdb table lists in-frame clones only, not all of them. The sample contains almost 85,000 clones, roughly nine tenths of which appear only once. Sequences were derived from CD4+ or CD8+ T cells sorted from blood, sampled in a trial of the OX40 agonist ivuxolimab. The source is an adult with an advanced solid tumor such as melanoma, head and neck, liver or kidney cancer.

The CDR3 nucleotides are TGCGCCAGCAGCCACGACAGGGGGCGCTTCTATGGCTACACCTTC. It encodes CASSHDRGRFYGYTF. This chain links TRBV4-1 with TRBJ1-2, with TRBD1 matching over 10 bases. The CDR3 extends over 15 amino acids. CDR1 is MGHRA and CDR2 is YSYEKL in the germline V gene. After removal of 3 bases from V and 4 bases from J, the junction contained 5 bases not matched to a gene.

The rearrangement joins TRBV7-2 to TRBJ2-2; 8 bases match TRBD2. With 5 bases clipped from V and 3 bases from J, the junction kept 5 bases outside the gene matches. CDR1 and CDR2 (germline): SGHTA, FQGNSA. The CDR3 sequence is 15 residues long. The CDR3 nucleotides read TGTGCCAGCAGCCCCGGGAGGGCCCACACCGGGGAGCTGTTTTTT. Its translation is CASSPGRAHTGELFF.

The V gene is TRBV18, the J gene TRBJ2-5, with 8 bases matching TRBD2. The end of the DNA aligns better with TRBJ2-7, so the J call may be wrong. The germline V gene has CDR1 KGHSH and CDR2 LQKENI. The CDR3 runs to 15 residues. The CDR3 region is CASSPPAGAPYEQYF. The DNA of the CDR3 is TGTGCCAGCTCACCCCCAGCGGGAGCCCCCTACGAGCAGTACTTC.

The V and J genes are TRBV7-9 and TRBJ1-1; D ambiguous. Germline V gene data show CDR1 as SEHNR and CDR2 as FQNEAQ (reference sequence). The CDR3 is 15 amino acids. V was shortened by 2 bases and J by 3 bases, with 13 bases between the two germline ends. The CDR3: CASSLRPEGYTEAFF. As DNA, the CDR3 is TGTGCCAGCAGCTTAAGGCCGGAAGGGTACACTGAAGCTTTCTTT.

The chain is built from TRBV7-3 and TRBJ1-1; D ambiguous. Germline V gene sequence: CDR1 SGHTA, CDR2 FQGTGA. Trimming took 6 bases from V and 1 from J, leaving 12 bases between them. This CDR3 spans 14 amino acids. The CDR3 DNA reads TGTGCCAGCAGACTTAGTAGCGCGAACACTGAAGCTTTCTTT. Translating gives CASRLSSANTEAFF.

V gene TRBV5-1 combines with J gene TRBJ1-4; tentatively, D is TRBD1 (6 bases). Trimming shortened V by 0 bases and J by 6 bases, and 15 bases separated the two germline ends. The CDR3 spans 16 residues. Germline V gene data show CDR1 as SGHRS and CDR2 as YFSETQ. The CDR3 spells CASSLEPQGSDEKLFF. DNA for the CDR3: TGCGCCAGCAGCTTGGAACCCCAGGGGTCCGATGAAAAACTGTTTTTT.

The rearrangement joins TRBV19 to TRBJ1-1; 8 bases align to TRBD1. Germline V gene data show CDR1 as LNHDA and CDR2 as SQIVND (reference sequence). This CDR3 spans 13 amino acids. The junction had 6 bases not matched to a gene; V was cut back by 8 bases and J by 4 bases. CDR3 in DNA: TGTGCCAGTCGGACAGGGAAAGGCACTGAAGCTTTCTTT. Translating gives CASRTGKGTEAFF.

The chain recombines TRBV2 with TRBJ2-2; 8 bases agree with TRBD1. The CDR3 has 15 residues. CDR1 and CDR2 (germline): SNHLY, FYNNEI. Unmatched junction bases numbered 3, after V lost 3 bases and J lost 3 bases. The CDR3 DNA sequence: TGTGCCAGCAGTGAGACAGGGGAGTACACCGGGGAGCTGTTTTTT. It translates to CASSETGEYTGELFF.

This clone was picked up a small number of times. The chain recombines TRBV5-4 with TRBJ1-4; possibly TRBD1 for D (5 bases). The V and J ends lost 4 bases and 7 bases respectively, with 17 bases between them. Per germline, CDR1 SGHNT and CDR2 YYREEE (reference sequence). The CDR3 is 15 residues long. The CDR3, as DNA: TGTGCCAGCAGCGTATACCGGGACGGGGGTGAAAAACTGTTTTTT. Protein product: CASSVYRDGGEKLFF.

The V call is TRBV7-9, the J call TRBJ2-3, with TRBD1 identical over 7 bases. CDR3 size: 15 residues. The germline CDR1 and CDR2 sequences are SEHNR and FQNEAQ (reference sequence). With 4 bases clipped from V and 5 bases from J, the junction kept 9 bases outside the gene matches. The CDR3 DNA sequence: TGTGCCAGCAGCTCGACAGGGACAATTCAAGATACGCAGTATTTT. It is translated as CASSSTGTIQDTQYF.

The chain couples TRBV30 to TRBJ1-4; no definite D call. Trimming left V 1 base short and J 7 bases short, with 16 bases between. This CDR3 is built from 15 residues. The V gene's germline CDR1 is GTSNPN and CDR2 SVGIG (reference sequence). This CDR3 is CAWSARRGSFEKLFF. As DNA, the CDR3 is TGTGCCTGGAGTGCCCGCCGAGGGAGTTTTGAAAAACTGTTTTTT.

This sequence joins TRBV6-1 and TRBJ2-5, with no clear D. CDR1 MNHNS and CDR2 SASEGT come from the germline V gene. The CDR3 runs to 12 residues. Between the trimmed V and J ends, which lost 4 bases and 5 bases, there was a span of 8 bases. The CDR3 bases are TGTGCCAGCAGTGGCATCCGGGAGACCCAGTACTTC. This sequence encodes CASSGIRETQYF.

V gene TRBV4-1 combines with J gene TRBJ1-6; 11 positions agree with TRBD1. Trimming cost V 4 bases and J 8 bases; bases outside gene matches: 7. The CDR3 totals 16 residues. Per germline, CDR1 MGHRA and CDR2 YSYEKL. The CDR3 spells CASSLQLDRGHSPLHF. The CDR3 region has the DNA TGCGCCAGCAGCCTCCAGCTGGACAGGGGGCATTCACCCCTCCACTTT.

V gene TRBV10-3 combines with J gene TRBJ1-2, with 7 positions matching TRBD1. V dropped 6 bases and J dropped 8; count of bases not matched to a gene: 6. The CDR3 is 12 residues long. Germline V CDR1 and CDR2: ENHRY, SYGVKD. The CDR3 nucleotides read TGTGCCATCAGCTCCGGGACAGAGGGCTACACCTTC. Amino acid sequence: CAISSGTEGYTF.

V gene TRBV9 combines with J gene TRBJ2-1; a possible D gene is TRBD1 (5 bases). Germline V gene data show CDR1 as SGDLS and CDR2 as YYNGEE. The CDR3 has 16 residues. The V end lost 0 bases, the J end lost 3 bases, and 13 bases lay between the germline ends. CDR3 residues: CASSVGPGIGYNEQFF. The CDR3 region has the DNA TGTGCCAGCAGCGTAGGCCCAGGGATTGGCTACAATGAGCAGTTCTTC.

CDR3 coding DNA: TGTGCCAGCAGCGTAGGATATGGTGGACAGGGATCCTACAATGAGCAGTTCTTC. Protein product: CASSVGYGGQGSYNEQFF. The rearrangement uses TRBV9 and TRBJ2-1; 8 bases are shared with TRBD1. Germline assignment: CDR1 SGDLS and CDR2 YYNGEE. Germline trimming cut 0 bases from V and 1 base from J; bases unmatched to any gene: 9. The CDR3 totals 18 residues.

The CDR3 is CASSANPSRETQYF. CDR3 DNA sequence: TGTGCCAGCAGCGCCAACCCCAGTCGAGAGACCCAGTACTTC. The chain couples TRBV9 to TRBJ2-5; D unresolved. The V end was cut by 3 bases, the J end by 4 bases, with 13 bases between. From germline, CDR1 is SGDLS and CDR2 YYNGEE. The CDR3 totals 14 residues.

The V and J genes are TRBV28 and TRBJ2-7; D gene unclear. From germline, CDR1 is MDHEN and CDR2 SYDVKM. With 4 bases removed from V and 1 base from J, the gap between germline ends came to 11 bases. This CDR3 has 14 amino acids. CDR3 amino acids: CASSYTDGSYEQYF. CDR3 in DNA: TGTGCCAGCAGTTACACGGACGGATCCTACGAGCAGTACTTC.

The chain combines TRBV5-4 with TRBJ1-1; D might be TRBD1 (6 bases). CDR3 length: 15 amino acids. CDR1 and CDR2 from the germline V gene are SGHNT and YYREEE (reference sequence). Trimming cost V 4 bases and J 1 base, with 14 bases left between them. This CDR3 is CASSVPQGGNTEAFF. In DNA form, the CDR3 reads TGTGCCAGCAGCGTCCCACAGGGCGGGAACACTGAAGCTTTCTTT. The complete variable domain, with remaining parts taken from reference TRBV5-4 and TRBJ1-1, reads ETGVTQSPTHLIKTRGQQVTLRCSSQSGHNTVSWYQQALGQGPQFIFQYYREEENGRGNFPPRFSGLQFPNYSSELNVNALELDDSALYLCASSVPQGGNTEAFFGQGTRLTVV.

This clone came up a few times. CDR3 coding DNA: TGTGCCTGGACAGGGGACAGGGGGCAGAAAGGCGAGCAGTACTTC. It codes for CAWTGDRGQKGEQYF. The rearrangement links TRBV30 to TRBJ2-7, with 12 bases fitting TRBD1. Losses at the gene ends were 4 bases for V and 6 bases for J; bases not matched to a gene: 10. Germline V lookup: CDR1 GTSNPN, CDR2 SVGIG (reference sequence). The CDR3 sequence is 15 residues long.

DNA of the CDR3: TGCGCCAGCAGCCCGGGACAGGCTGGGAGGACCGGGGAGCTGTTTTTT. Translation gives CASSPGQAGRTGELFF. The V gene is TRBV5-1, the J gene TRBJ2-2; 8 bases line up with TRBD1. The CDR3 extends over 16 amino acids. J gave up 5 bases and V 4 bases, and 10 bases lay outside the gene matches. Germline CDR1 and CDR2: SGHRS and YFSETQ.

This rearrangement joins TRBV28 to TRBJ2-7, with TRBD1 matching over 10 bases. This CDR3 has 16 amino acids. From germline, CDR1 is MDHEN and CDR2 SYDVKM. J lost 0 bases, V lost 5 bases, and 7 bases had no gene match. The CDR3 DNA reads TGTGCCAGCAGTGGACCGGGACAGGGGCACTCCTACGAGCAGTACTTC. This codes for CASSGPGQGHSYEQYF.

This chain connects TRBV16 to TRBJ2-5; D uncertain. In germline, CDR1 is KGHSY, CDR2 FQNENV. The CDR3 sequence is 12 residues long. The V and J ends lost 2 bases and 4 bases respectively, with 5 bases between them. The CDR3 is CASSQGPETQYF. The CDR3 DNA follows: TGTGCCAGCAGCCAAGGGCCAGAGACCCAGTACTTC.

J is TRBJ2-3 and V is TRBV7-2; 9 nucleotides line up with TRBD1. V dropped 5 bases and J dropped 4; count of bases not matched to a gene: 10. Germline loops: CDR1 SGHTA, CDR2 FQGNSA. The CDR3 sequence is 16 residues long. Here the CDR3 DNA reads TGTGCCAGCAGCCCCTGGGACAGGGCTGCCTCAGATACGCAGTATTTT. It codes for CASSPWDRAASDTQYF.

The V call is TRBV2, the J call TRBJ1-2; the match to TRBD1 covers 7 bases. J was trimmed by 4 bases and V by 6 bases; bases with no gene match: 5. Germline V gene sequence: CDR1 SNHLY, CDR2 FYNNEI. The CDR3 is 13 amino acids. CDR3: CASRRDSGYGYTF. The CDR3 DNA follows: TGTGCCAGCAGAAGGGACAGCGGCTATGGCTACACCTTC.